These 17 T cell receptor beta chains originate from one sample sequenced in a study of blood T cells in healthy people across ages (dated by TCRdb to between 2015 and 2016). To prepare the library, 5' RACE was applied. The reads were generated on an Illumina HiSeq 2500. The second PCR ran for about 7 to 11 cycles and used a J-beta primer mix along with a sample-barcoded 5' primer. The raw public reads went through TCRdb reprocessing: fastp at Q25, MiXCR clone calling, in-frame beta chains kept. Every distinct CDR3 protein forms one entry, paired with its most common genes and DNA. In all, the sample holds about 1 million distinct CDR3 sequences, and around 45% of those were seen once. Over 15% of the sample comes from the top ten. Sequenced material: blood. These TCRs come from a woman in her sixties in good health.

V and J are TRBV4-1 and TRBJ2-4; D is uncertain. Trimming stripped 1 base from V and 6 bases from J, with 10 bases between. The CDR3 length is 14 residues. Germline V gene sequence: CDR1 MGHRA, CDR2 YSYEKL. The CDR3 nucleotides read TGCGCCAGCAGCCAAGGGCCCTCGGGAAACATTCAGTACTTC. This encodes CASSQGPSGNIQYF.

The V call is TRBV29-1, the J call TRBJ1-4; possible D gene TRBD1, 5 bases. Looked up from germline, CDR1 is SQVTM and CDR2 is ANQGSEA. V gave up 6 bases and J gave up 7 bases, with 15 bases separating them. CDR3 size: 13 residues. CDR3 amino acids: CSVHRGPGEKLFF. The CDR3, as DNA: TGCAGCGTACACCGGGGCCCCGGTGAAAAACTGTTTTTT.

The V call is TRBV21-1, the J call TRBJ2-1; the D call TRBD2 from the table was never checked on the DNA. TRBV21-1 has pseudogene status. This CDR3 comprises 17 residues. The CDR3 loop is CASSLTSGGDSYNEQFF. CDR3 nucleotide sequence: TGTGCCAGCAGCCTAACTAGCGGGGGCGATTCCTACAATGAGCAGTTCTTC.

The chain combines TRBV5-1 with TRBJ2-1, with D possibly TRBD1 on 5 matching bases. V shed 1 base and J shed 2 bases, with 13 bases lying between them. The CDR3 has 16 amino acids. Germline CDR1 and CDR2: SGHRS and YFSETQ. CDR3 protein: CASSLTPGIPYNEQFF. CDR3 sequence (DNA): TGCGCCAGCAGCTTGACCCCAGGGATACCCTACAATGAGCAGTTCTTC.

This clonotype was recorded a few times. The chain joins TRBV28 to TRBJ2-7; 10 bases line up with TRBD2. Unmatched junction bases numbered 9, after V lost 8 bases and J lost 5 bases. Per germline, CDR1 MDHEN and CDR2 SYDVKM. The CDR3 length is 14 residues. CDR3 sequence reads: CASQREGLFDEQYF. CDR3 nucleotide sequence: TGTGCCAGCCAGCGGGAGGGCCTTTTCGACGAGCAGTACTTC. The entire variable domain, with the rest obtained from reference TRBV28 and TRBJ2-7, is as follows: DVKVTQSSRYLVKRTGEKVFLECVQDMDHENMFWYRQDPGLGLRLIYFSYDVKMKEKGDIPEGYSVSREKKERFSLILESASTNQTSMYLCASQREGLFDEQYFGPGTRLTVT.

The V gene is TRBV7-9, the J gene TRBJ2-3; 13 bases are shared with TRBD2. This CDR3 has 16 residues. The V gene's germline CDR1 is SEHNR and CDR2 FQNEAQ (reference sequence). The junction had 2 bases not matched to a gene; V was cut back by 1 base and J by 4 bases. This CDR3 reads CASSLGTSGSPDTQYF. In DNA, the CDR3 is TGTGCCAGCAGCTTAGGGACTAGCGGGAGTCCAGATACGCAGTATTTT.

This clonotype showed up just a few times. CDR3 sequence: CASSLGGTEQFF. CDR3 DNA sequence: TGCGCCAGCAGCTTGGGCGGCACTGAGCAGTTCTTC. The rearrangement uses TRBV5-1 and TRBJ2-1; no reliable D call. The CDR3 is 12 residues long. Looked up from germline, CDR1 is SGHRS and CDR2 is YFSETQ. Trimming shortened V by 0 bases and J by 9 bases, and 7 bases separated the two germline ends.

The J gene is TRBJ2-1, the V gene TRBV29-1; 8 nucleotides agree with TRBD2. This CDR3 region has 13 residues. The germline gives CDR1 SQVTM, CDR2 ANQGSEA. The V segment lost 7 bases and the J segment 15 bases; nucleotides outside the gene matches: 17. For the CDR3, the DNA is TGCAGCGCCAAGACAGGCATTGAACGGGGGGGGTTCTTC. Encoded protein: CSAKTGIERGGFF.

The chain combines TRBV6-5 with TRBJ2-5, with 8 bases identical to TRBD1. V lost 0 bases, J lost 2 bases, and 2 bases stayed unmatched. Germline V gene data show CDR1 as MNHEY and CDR2 as SVGAGI. The CDR3 spans 15 residues. In nucleotides, the CDR3 is TGTGCCAGCAGTTACTCGACAGGGGCTCAAGAGACCCAGTACTTC. Encoded protein: CASSYSTGAQETQYF.

The rearrangement joins TRBV28 to TRBJ2-3; 9 nucleotides agree with TRBD2. Looked up from germline, CDR1 is MDHEN and CDR2 is SYDVKM. The CDR3 loop spans 17 amino acids. The junction had 12 bases not matched to a gene; V was cut back by 6 bases and J by 2 bases. The CDR3: CASRSSLAGDFTDTQYF. CDR3 DNA: TGTGCCAGCAGGTCCTCTTTAGCGGGGGACTTCACAGATACGCAGTATTTT.

V gene TRBV7-6 combines with J gene TRBJ2-7; D not certain. V was trimmed by 2 bases and J by 2 bases, leaving 16 bases between them. CDR1 and CDR2 from the germline V gene are SGHVS and FNYEAQ. The CDR3 loop spans 16 amino acids. CDR3 sequence: CASSLRVPLDPYEQYF. The CDR3 nucleotides are TGTGCCAGCAGCTTAAGAGTACCTCTCGATCCCTACGAGCAGTACTTC.

The J gene is TRBJ2-7, the V gene TRBV13, with D possibly being TRBD1 or TRBD2 (5 bases each). Trimming removed 2 bases from V and 7 bases from J, with 18 bases in between. Germline V gene sequence: CDR1 PRHDT, CDR2 FYEKMQ (reference sequence). The CDR3 runs to 15 residues. CDR3 bases: TGTGCCAGCAGCTTAAGAGGGGCCGATTTCCGGGAGCAGTACTTC. This encodes CASSLRGADFREQYF.

J is TRBJ2-7 and V is TRBV12-3 or TRBV12-4; D gene unclear. V shed 5 bases and J shed 6 bases, with 14 bases lying between them. The CDR3 loop spans 13 amino acids. CDR3 sequence reads: CASSVRLPPEQYF. CDR3 DNA: TGTGCCAGCAGTGTAAGGCTGCCCCCCGAGCAGTACTTC.

This clonotype has just one count. The chain uses TRBV12-3 or TRBV12-4 and TRBJ2-1, with D possibly being TRBD1 (5 bases). V was cut by 7 bases and J by 4 bases, with 11 bases left in between. The CDR3 sequence is 13 residues long. In nucleotides, the CDR3 is TGTGCCAGCACGTCGAACAGGTACAATGAGCAGTTCTTC. This sequence encodes CASTSNRYNEQFF.

The chain recombines TRBV20-1 with TRBJ1-1, with a tentative D call TRBD1 (6 bases). Looked up from germline, CDR1 is DFQATT and CDR2 is SNEGSKA (reference sequence). The CDR3 is 14 residues long. Trimming removed 0 bases from V and 5 bases from J, with 13 bases in between. In nucleotides, the CDR3 is TGCAGTGCTAGAGAAACAGGTAGGGGGACTGAAGCTTTCTTT. Its translation: CSARETGRGTEAFF.

This clonotype came up a few times. The chain has TRBV10-3 and TRBJ1-1; 7 bases fit TRBD1. The V segment lost 2 bases and the J segment 4 bases; nucleotides outside the gene matches: 10. The germline gives CDR1 ENHRY, CDR2 SYGVKD. The CDR3 sequence is 16 residues long. CDR3 nucleotide sequence: TGTGCCATCAGTGAGGCAGGCCGACAGGGAGGCACTGAAGCTTTCTTT. It translates to CAISEAGRQGGTEAFF.

The V gene is TRBV28, the J gene TRBJ2-1; D uncertain. Trimming shortened V by 1 base and J by 0 bases, and 7 bases separated the two germline ends. The V gene's germline CDR1 is MDHEN and CDR2 SYDVKM. The CDR3 has 15 amino acids. CDR3 nucleotide sequence: TGTGCCAGCAGTTTATTGTCTGGCTCCTACAATGAGCAGTTCTTC. This translates into CASSLLSGSYNEQFF.